One and the same sample provided the 10 T cell receptor beta chains below, sequenced in a study of beta chain features in type 1 diabetes. What was sequenced were expressed TCRB transcripts, since all of the isolated RNA had been reverse transcribed. Assay: immunoSEQ multiplex PCR; the TCRdb copy retains only in-frame clones and omits some. The sample has just over 600,000 clones, 15% to 19% seen once. Source material: naive CD4+ T cells from blood. Receptors originate from a man younger than 35 in good health.

V usage is TRBV7-2 and J usage is TRBJ2-7, with 9 bases that match TRBD2. With 2 bases clipped from V and 0 bases from J, the junction kept 5 bases outside the gene matches. Germline V CDR1 and CDR2: SGHTA, FQGNSA. The CDR3 covers 16 residues. CDR3 nucleotide sequence: TGTGCCAGCAGCTTAAGTAGCGGGGGTGCCTCCTACGAGCAGTACTTC. This translates into CASSLSSGGASYEQYF. The full variable domain, completed using reference TRBV7-2 and TRBJ2-7, is GAGVSQSPSNKVTEKGKDVELRCDPISGHTALYWYRQSLGQGLEFLIYFQGNSAPDKSGLPSDRFSAERTGGSVSTLTIQRTQQEDSAVYLCASSLSSGGASYEQYFGPGTRLTVT.

This clone was detected a few times. The rearrangement joins TRBV28 to TRBJ1-5; the D is unclear. This CDR3 is built from 13 residues. Per germline, CDR1 MDHEN and CDR2 SYDVKM. V lost 7 bases to trimming and J lost 4 bases, with 11 bases between them. CDR3 sequence: CASKGGGNQPQHF. CDR3 DNA: TGTGCCAGCAAGGGAGGTGGGAATCAGCCCCAGCATTTT.

This clone showed up just a few times. This CDR3 reads CASSQSGRASEQFF. DNA for the CDR3: TGTGCCAGCAGCCAAAGCGGGAGGGCCTCTGAGCAGTTCTTC. The chain carries TRBV14 and TRBJ2-1; 10 positions match TRBD2. Germline V lookup: CDR1 SGHDN, CDR2 FVKESK. The CDR3 has 14 residues. Losses at the gene ends were 2 bases for V and 9 bases for J; bases not matched to a gene: 4. The entire variable domain, with the rest obtained from reference TRBV14 and TRBJ2-1, is as follows: EAGVTQFPSHSVIEKGQTVTLRCDPISGHDNLYWYRRVMGKEIKFLLHFVKESKQDESGMPNNRFLAERTGGTYSTLKVQPAELEDSGVYFCASSQSGRASEQFFGPGTRLTVL.

The rearrangement uses TRBV7-9 and TRBJ1-2, with a weak D call TRBD1 (5 bases). Trimming left V 6 bases short and J 1 base short, with 15 bases between. This CDR3 has 15 residues. The germline gives CDR1 SEHNR, CDR2 FQNEAQ (reference sequence). The CDR3 DNA follows: TGTGCCAGCAGGAAAGGGGAGGCCCATAACTATGGCTACACCTTC. Amino acids: CASRKGEAHNYGYTF.

The chain links TRBV5-1 to TRBJ2-1; D ambiguous. V dropped 2 bases and J dropped 7 bases, with 4 bases sitting between them. CDR1 is SGHRS and CDR2 is YFSETQ in the germline V gene. This CDR3 has 11 residues. The CDR3 bases are TGCGCCAGCAGCTTCTCGAATGAGCAGTTCTTC. It is translated as CASSFSNEQFF.

The chain combines TRBV18 with TRBJ2-7, with 9 bases that match TRBD1. CDR3 size: 15 residues. V was clipped by 3 bases and J by 3 bases; unmatched bases: 6. Per the germline V gene, CDR1 is KGHSH and CDR2 is LQKENI. For the CDR3, the DNA is TGTGCCAGCTCACCCTCCGGGACAGGGCACTACGAGCAGTACTTC. This codes for CASSPSGTGHYEQYF.

On this clone itself: Different DNA sequences within this sample yield the same CDR3. CDR3 nucleotide sequence: TGTGCCAGCAGCTTAGACCCAGGGACCGGAAACACCATATATTTT. Protein product: CASSLDPGTGNTIYF. The V call is TRBV7-2, the J call TRBJ1-3, with D possibly being TRBD1 (5 bases). This CDR3 has 15 residues. The germline gives CDR1 SGHTA, CDR2 FQGNSA. V dropped 1 base and J dropped 4 bases, with 11 bases sitting between them.

The chain couples TRBV27 to TRBJ2-3; either TRBD1 or TRBD2 may fit D (5 bases each). The CDR3 is 11 amino acids. Germline CDR1 reads MNHEY; CDR2 reads SMNVEV (reference sequence). V was clipped by 10 bases and J by 5 bases, with 10 bases between them. The CDR3 DNA reads TGTGCCATCAGGGAGAGAGATACGCAGTATTTT. It encodes CAIRERDTQYF.

A few counts support this clone. The chain joins TRBV2 to TRBJ2-7; D possibly corresponds to TRBD1 (6 bases). Germline V gene sequence: CDR1 SNHLY, CDR2 FYNNEI. Trimming pared 4 bases from V and 6 bases from J, leaving 16 bases between. This CDR3 comprises 14 residues. The CDR3, as DNA: TGTGCCAGCAGTGTAGGACAGTTTCTCCCCGAGCAGTACTTC. Translated: CASSVGQFLPEQYF.

In nucleotides, the CDR3 is TGTGCCATCAGTGAGTCCGAGGGTTGGGAGACCCAGTACTTC. Amino acids: CAISESEGWETQYF. V usage is TRBV10-3 and J usage is TRBJ2-5; D is possibly TRBD2 (5 bases). The ends were cut back, 0 bases at V and 5 bases at J, with 10 bases in the middle. The germline V gene encodes CDR1 ENHRY and CDR2 SYGVKD. The CDR3 runs 14 residues.